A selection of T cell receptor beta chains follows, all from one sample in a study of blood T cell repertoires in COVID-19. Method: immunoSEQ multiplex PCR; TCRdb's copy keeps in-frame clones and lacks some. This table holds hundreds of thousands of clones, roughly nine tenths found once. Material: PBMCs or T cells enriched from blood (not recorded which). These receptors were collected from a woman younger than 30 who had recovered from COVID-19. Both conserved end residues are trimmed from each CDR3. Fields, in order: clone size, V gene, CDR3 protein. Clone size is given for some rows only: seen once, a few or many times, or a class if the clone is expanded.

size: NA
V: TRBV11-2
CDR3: ASSLDRGLNEQF

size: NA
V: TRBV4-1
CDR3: ASSQQGDWEQY

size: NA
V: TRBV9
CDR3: ASSGLAGGSTDTQY

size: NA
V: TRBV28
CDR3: ASSLTSSGFYEQY

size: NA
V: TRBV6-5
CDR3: ASSWRGLGTEAF

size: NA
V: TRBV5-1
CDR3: ASSFSGQGFTGELF

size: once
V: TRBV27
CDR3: ASTQTGSLPGYGYT

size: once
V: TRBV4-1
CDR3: ASSRSTGYEAF

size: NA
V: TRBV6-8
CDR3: ASSYSCGQFANQY

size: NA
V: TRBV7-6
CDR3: ASSDTTDGGFYTDTQY

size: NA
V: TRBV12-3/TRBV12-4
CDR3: ASSPRPRGYT

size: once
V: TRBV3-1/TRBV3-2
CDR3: ASSHLGQETQY

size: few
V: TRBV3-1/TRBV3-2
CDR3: ASRQLPGGYT

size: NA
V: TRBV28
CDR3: ASVSTGHLGELF

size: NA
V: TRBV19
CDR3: ASSTQVTSMYEQY

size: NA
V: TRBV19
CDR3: ASSAGTAVVEAF

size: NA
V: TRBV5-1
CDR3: ASSPSRTSGDIQY

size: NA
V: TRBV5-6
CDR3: ASSLTQYSNQPQH

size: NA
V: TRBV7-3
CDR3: ASSSNTEVTEAF

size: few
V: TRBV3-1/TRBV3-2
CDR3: ASSQGTGGYGYT

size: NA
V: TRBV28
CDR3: ASSPSLEQY

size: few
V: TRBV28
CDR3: ASSLGREAF

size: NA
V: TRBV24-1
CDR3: ATSGPFRSDTQY

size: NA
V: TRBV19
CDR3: ASNLAGGQGEQF

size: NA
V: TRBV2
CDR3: ASSDPGLESSEQY

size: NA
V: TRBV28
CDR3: ASRLEGAKNSPLH

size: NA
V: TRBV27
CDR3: ASSLSDNSPLH